This T cell receptor beta chain was recovered during a study of blood T cell repertoires in COVID-19. As originally analysed: The assay estimated nucleated cells by amplifying reference gene primers. Data came from immunoSEQ multiplex PCR; TCRdb stores just in-frame clones and leaves some out. The V and J calls and clone size were taken over from that table, and D and trimming were inferred from the DNA. The sample has over 70,000 clones, about 80% seen once. This CDR3 contains 16 residues. V gave up 4 bases and J gave up 5 bases, with 17 bases separating them. In germline, CDR1 is MGHDK, CDR2 SYGVNS.

This TCR was sampled from an elderly woman with acute or convalescent COVID-19. The chain has TRBV25-1 and TRBJ1-4, with D maybe TRBD1 (6 bases). Sequencing used peripheral blood. CDR3 sequence reads: CASSARRGRGNEKLFF. The CDR3 nucleotides read TGTGCCAGCAGTGCCCGACGGGGGAGGGGGAATGAAAAACTGTTTTTT.